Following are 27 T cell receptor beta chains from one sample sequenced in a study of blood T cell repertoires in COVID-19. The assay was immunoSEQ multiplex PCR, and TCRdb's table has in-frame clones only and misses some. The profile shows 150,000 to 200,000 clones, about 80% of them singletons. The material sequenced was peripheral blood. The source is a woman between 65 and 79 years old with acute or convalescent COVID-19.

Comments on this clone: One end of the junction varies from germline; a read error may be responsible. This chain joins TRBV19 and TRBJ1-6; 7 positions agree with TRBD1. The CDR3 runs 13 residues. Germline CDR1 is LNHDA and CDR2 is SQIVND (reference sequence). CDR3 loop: CASGTGVNLPLHF. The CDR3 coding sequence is TGTGCCAGTGGAACAGGGGTTAATTTACCCCTCCACTTT.

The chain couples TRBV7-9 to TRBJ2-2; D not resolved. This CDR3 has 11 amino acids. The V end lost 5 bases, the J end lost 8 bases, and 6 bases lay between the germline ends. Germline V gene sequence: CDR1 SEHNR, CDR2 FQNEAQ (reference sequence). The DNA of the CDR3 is TGTGCCAGCAGCGTCATGGGGGAGCTGTTTTTT. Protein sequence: CASSVMGELFF.

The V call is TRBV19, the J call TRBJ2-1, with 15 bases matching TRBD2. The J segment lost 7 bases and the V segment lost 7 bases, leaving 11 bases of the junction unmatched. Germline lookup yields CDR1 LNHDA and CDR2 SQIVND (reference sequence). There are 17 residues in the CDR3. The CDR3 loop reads CASIPTGTSGRFNEQFF. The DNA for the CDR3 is TGTGCCAGTATTCCCACCGGGACTAGCGGGAGGTTTAATGAGCAGTTCTTC.

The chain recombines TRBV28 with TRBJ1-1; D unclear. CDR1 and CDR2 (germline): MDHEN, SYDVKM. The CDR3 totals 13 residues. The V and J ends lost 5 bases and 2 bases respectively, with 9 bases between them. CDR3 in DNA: TGTGCCAGCAGTCGGGAGCTTAACACTGAAGCTTTCTTT. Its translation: CASSRELNTEAFF.

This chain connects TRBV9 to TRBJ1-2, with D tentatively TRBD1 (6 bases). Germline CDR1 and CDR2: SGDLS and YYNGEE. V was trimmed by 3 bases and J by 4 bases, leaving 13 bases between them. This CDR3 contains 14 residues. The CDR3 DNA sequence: TGTGCCAGCAGCGAGGGAAAGGGGGTCTATGGCTACACCTTC. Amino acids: CASSEGKGVYGYTF.

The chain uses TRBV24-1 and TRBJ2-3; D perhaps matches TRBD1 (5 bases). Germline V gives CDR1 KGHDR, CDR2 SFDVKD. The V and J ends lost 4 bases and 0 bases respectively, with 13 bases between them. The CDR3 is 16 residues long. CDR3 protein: CATSEVDSTSTDTQYF. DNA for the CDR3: TGTGCCACCAGTGAGGTCGACAGTACTAGCACAGATACGCAGTATTTT.

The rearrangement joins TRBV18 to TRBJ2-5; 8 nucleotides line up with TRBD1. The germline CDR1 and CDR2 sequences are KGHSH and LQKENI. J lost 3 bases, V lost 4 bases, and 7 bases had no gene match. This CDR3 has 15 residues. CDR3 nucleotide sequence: TGTGCCAGCTCACGAGACAGGGGTGGGGAAGAGACCCAGTACTTC. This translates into CASSRDRGGEETQYF.

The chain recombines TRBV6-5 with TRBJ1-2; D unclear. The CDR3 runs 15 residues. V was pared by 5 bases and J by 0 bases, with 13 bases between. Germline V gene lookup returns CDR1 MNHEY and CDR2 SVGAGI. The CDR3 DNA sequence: TGTGCCAGCAGTCGGGTTAGAAATACTAACTATGGCTACACCTTC. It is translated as CASSRVRNTNYGYTF.

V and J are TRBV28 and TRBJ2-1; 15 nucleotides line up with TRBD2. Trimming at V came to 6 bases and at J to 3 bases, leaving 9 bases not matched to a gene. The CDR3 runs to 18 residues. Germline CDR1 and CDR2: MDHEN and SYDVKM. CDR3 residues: CASRYGTSGRLFYNEQFF. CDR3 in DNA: TGTGCCAGCAGATACGGGACTAGCGGGAGGTTGTTCTACAATGAGCAGTTCTTC.

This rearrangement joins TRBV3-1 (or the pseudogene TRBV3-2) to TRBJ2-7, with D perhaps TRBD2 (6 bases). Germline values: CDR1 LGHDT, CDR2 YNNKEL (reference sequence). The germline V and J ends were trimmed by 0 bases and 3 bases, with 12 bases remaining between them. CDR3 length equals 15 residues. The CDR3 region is CASSQDPSGGYEQYF. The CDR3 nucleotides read TGTGCCAGCAGCCAAGACCCCTCCGGGGGCTACGAGCAGTACTTC.

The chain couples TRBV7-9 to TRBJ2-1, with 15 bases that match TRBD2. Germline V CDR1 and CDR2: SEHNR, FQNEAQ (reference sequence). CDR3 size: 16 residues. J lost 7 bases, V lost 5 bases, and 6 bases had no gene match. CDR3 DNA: TGTGCCAGCAGCCGAGGACTAGCGGGGGGGCTAAATGAGCAGTTCTTC. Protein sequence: CASSRGLAGGLNEQFF. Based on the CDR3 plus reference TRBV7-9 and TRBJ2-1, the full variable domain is DTGVSQNPRHKITKRGQNVTFRCDPISEHNRLYWYRQTLGQGPEFLTYFQNEAQLEKSRLLSDRFSAERPKGSFSTLEIQRTEQGDSAMYLCASSRGLAGGLNEQFFGPGTRLTVL.

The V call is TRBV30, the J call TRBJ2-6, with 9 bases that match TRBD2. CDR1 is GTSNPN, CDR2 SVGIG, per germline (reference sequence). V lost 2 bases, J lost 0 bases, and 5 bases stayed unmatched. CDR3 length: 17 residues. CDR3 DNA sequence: TGTGCCTGGAGTCTAGCGGGGCAAGTCTCTGGGGCCAACGTCCTGACTTTC. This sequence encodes CAWSLAGQVSGANVLTF.

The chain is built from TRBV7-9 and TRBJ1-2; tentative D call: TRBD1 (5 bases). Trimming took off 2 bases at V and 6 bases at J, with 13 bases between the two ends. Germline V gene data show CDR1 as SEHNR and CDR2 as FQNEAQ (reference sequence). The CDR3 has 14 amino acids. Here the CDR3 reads CASSLISGRDGYTF. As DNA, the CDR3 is TGTGCCAGCAGCTTAATCTCGGGCAGGGATGGCTACACCTTC. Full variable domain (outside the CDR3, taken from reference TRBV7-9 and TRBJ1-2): DTGVSQNPRHKITKRGQNVTFRCDPISEHNRLYWYRQTLGQGPEFLTYFQNEAQLEKSRLLSDRFSAERPKGSFSTLEIQRTEQGDSAMYLCASSLISGRDGYTFGSGTRLTVV.

CDR3 sequence reads: CAWSREQLNTEAFF. The CDR3 DNA reads TGTGCCTGGAGTCGGGAACAGTTGAACACTGAAGCTTTCTTT. This chain uses TRBV30 with TRBJ1-1; D is ambiguous. The V gene lost 2 bases and the J gene lost 0 bases, with 10 bases spanning the gap. The CDR3 has 14 residues. Germline V gives CDR1 GTSNPN, CDR2 SVGIG (reference sequence).

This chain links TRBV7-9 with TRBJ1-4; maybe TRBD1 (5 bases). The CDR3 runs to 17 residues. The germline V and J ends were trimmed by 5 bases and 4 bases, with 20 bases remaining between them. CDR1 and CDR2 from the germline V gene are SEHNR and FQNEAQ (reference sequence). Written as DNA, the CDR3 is TGTGCCAGCAGCGTTAGTACGGGGGACGGAAGTAATGAAAAACTGTTTTTT. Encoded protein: CASSVSTGDGSNEKLFF.

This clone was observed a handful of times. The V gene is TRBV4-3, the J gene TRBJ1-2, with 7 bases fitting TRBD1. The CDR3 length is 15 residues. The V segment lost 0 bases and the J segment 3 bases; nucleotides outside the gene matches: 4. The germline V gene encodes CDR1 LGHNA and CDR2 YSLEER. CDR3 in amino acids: CASSQEEGADYGYTF. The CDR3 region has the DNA TGCGCCAGCAGCCAAGAAGAGGGGGCCGACTATGGCTACACCTTC.

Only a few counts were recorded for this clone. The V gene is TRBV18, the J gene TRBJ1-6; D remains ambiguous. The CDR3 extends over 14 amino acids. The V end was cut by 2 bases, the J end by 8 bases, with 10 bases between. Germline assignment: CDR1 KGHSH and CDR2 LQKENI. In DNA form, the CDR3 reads TGTGCCAGCTCACCATCGGGGAGCGATTCACCCCTCCACTTT. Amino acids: CASSPSGSDSPLHF.

The CDR3 here is CASKPGLYTDTQYF. Written as DNA, the CDR3 is TGTGCCAGCAAGCCGGGACTGTACACAGATACGCAGTATTTT. V and J are TRBV6-4 and TRBJ2-3; possibly TRBD2 for D (6 bases). The length of the CDR3 is 14 residues. Per germline, CDR1 MRHNA and CDR2 SNTAGT. Trimming pared 7 bases from V and 2 bases from J, leaving 13 bases between.

The CDR3 spells CASSLYRVTEQYF. The CDR3 nucleotides read TGTGCCAGCAGTTTATACAGGGTAACCGAGCAGTACTTC. V is TRBV27 and J is TRBJ2-7; D possibly corresponds to TRBD1 (6 bases). Trimming left V 1 base short and J 6 bases short, with 10 bases between. Per germline, CDR1 MNHEY and CDR2 SMNVEV (reference sequence). CDR3 length equals 13 residues.

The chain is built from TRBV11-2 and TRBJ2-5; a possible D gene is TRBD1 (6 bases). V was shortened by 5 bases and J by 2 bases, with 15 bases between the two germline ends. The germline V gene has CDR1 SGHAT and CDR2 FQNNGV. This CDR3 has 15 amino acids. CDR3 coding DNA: TGTGCCAGCAGCCAAGGGGGAACAGGACAAGAGACCCAGTACTTC. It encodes CASSQGGTGQETQYF. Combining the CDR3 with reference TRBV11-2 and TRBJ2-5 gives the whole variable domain EAGVAQSPRYKIIEKRQSVAFWCNPISGHATLYWYQQILGQGPKLLIQFQNNGVVDDSQLPKDRFSAERLKGVDSTLKIQPAKLEDSAVYLCASSQGGTGQETQYFGPGTRLLVL.

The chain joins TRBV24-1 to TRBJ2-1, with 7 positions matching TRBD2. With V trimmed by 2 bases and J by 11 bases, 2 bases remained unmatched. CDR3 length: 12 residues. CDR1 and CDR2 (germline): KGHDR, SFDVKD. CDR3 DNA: TGTGCCACCAGTGATTGGGGGGGGAAGCAGTTCTTC. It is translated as CATSDWGGKQFF.

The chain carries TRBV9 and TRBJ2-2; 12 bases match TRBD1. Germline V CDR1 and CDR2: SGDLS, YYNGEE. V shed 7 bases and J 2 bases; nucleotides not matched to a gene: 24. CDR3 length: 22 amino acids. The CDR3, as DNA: TGTGCCAGCTCCTCCCGGGACAGGGGGCTCCGGGGTTCAGGAGAAAACACCGGGGAGCTGTTTTTT. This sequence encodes CASSSRDRGLRGSGENTGELFF.

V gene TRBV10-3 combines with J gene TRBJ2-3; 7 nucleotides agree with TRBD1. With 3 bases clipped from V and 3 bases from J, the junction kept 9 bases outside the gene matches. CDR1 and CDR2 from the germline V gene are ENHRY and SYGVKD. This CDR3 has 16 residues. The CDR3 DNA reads TGTGCCATCAGTGACGGAGCGACAGGGTCAACAGATACGCAGTATTTT. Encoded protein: CAISDGATGSTDTQYF.

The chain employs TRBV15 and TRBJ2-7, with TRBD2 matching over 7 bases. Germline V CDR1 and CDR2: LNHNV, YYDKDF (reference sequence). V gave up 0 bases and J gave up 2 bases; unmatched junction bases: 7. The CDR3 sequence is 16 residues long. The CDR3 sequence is CATSRDRAGVTYEQYF. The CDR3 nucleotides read TGTGCCACCAGCAGAGATCGGGCGGGAGTCACCTACGAGCAGTACTTC.

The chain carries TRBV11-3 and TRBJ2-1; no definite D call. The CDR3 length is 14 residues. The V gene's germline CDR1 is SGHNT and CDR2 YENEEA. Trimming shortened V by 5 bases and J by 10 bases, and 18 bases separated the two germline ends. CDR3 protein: CASSRNAEPREQFF. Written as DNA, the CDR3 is TGTGCCAGCAGCCGCAACGCTGAACCGCGGGAGCAGTTCTTC.

The CDR3 reads CASSLDPRGEETQYF. CDR3 DNA sequence: TGTGCCAGCAGCTTGGACCCGCGGGGGGAAGAGACCCAGTACTTC. V and J are TRBV5-4 and TRBJ2-5; 8 bases agree with TRBD2. V was pared by 0 bases and J by 3 bases, with 4 bases of the junction left unmatched. Per the germline V gene, CDR1 is SGHNT and CDR2 is YYREEE (reference sequence). CDR3 length: 15 residues.

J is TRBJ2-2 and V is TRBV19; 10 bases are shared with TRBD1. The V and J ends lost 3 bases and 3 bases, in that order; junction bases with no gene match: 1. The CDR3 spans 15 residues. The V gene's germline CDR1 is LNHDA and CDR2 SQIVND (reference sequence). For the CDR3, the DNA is TGTGCCAGTAGTATGACAGGGGGCTACACCGGGGAGCTGTTTTTT. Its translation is CASSMTGGYTGELFF.